The 32 T cell receptor beta chains given below trace back to one sample, sequenced in a study of blood T cell repertoires in COVID-19. Sequencing was performed with immunoSEQ multiplex PCR; in TCRdb, only in-frame clones are kept and a portion is missing. Counted here are about 36,000 clones, around four fifths occurring once; the ten biggest clones make up approximately 15%. Sequenced: peripheral blood. Source of these receptors: a human donor in a cohort sampled during active COVID-19.

The CDR3 is CASSAGARTDTQYF. CDR3 coding DNA: TGTGCCAGCTCAGCGGGGGCCCGCACAGATACGCAGTATTTT. This chain connects TRBV18 to TRBJ2-3, with D perhaps matching TRBD2 (7 bases). Germline V gives CDR1 KGHSH, CDR2 LQKENI. The CDR3 has 14 residues. The V end was cut by 5 bases, the J end by 1 base, with 10 bases between.

This clone appeared a single time. The chain couples TRBV5-1 to TRBJ2-1, with unresolved D. The CDR3 is 11 residues long. Germline CDR1 and CDR2: SGHRS and YFSETQ. Trimming removed 4 bases from V and 7 bases from J, with 6 bases in between. The CDR3 nucleotides read TGCGCCAGCAGCGGCTTGAATGAGCAGTTCTTC. It encodes CASSGLNEQFF.

CDR3 region: CASSSTSGYEQYF. CDR3 nucleotide sequence: TGTGCCAGCAGCTCGACTAGCGGCTACGAGCAGTACTTC. The V call is TRBV7-6, the J call TRBJ2-7; 9 bases map to TRBD2. With V trimmed by 4 bases and J by 3 bases, 1 base remained unmatched. Looked up from germline, CDR1 is SGHVS and CDR2 is FNYEAQ. This CDR3 region has 13 residues.

The V and J genes are TRBV3-1 (or the pseudogene TRBV3-2) and TRBJ2-3, with D perhaps TRBD2 (7 bases). CDR3 length: 15 residues. Germline CDR1 reads LGHDT; CDR2 reads YNNKEL (reference sequence). The ends were cut back, 4 bases at V and 2 bases at J, with 13 bases in the middle. CDR3 sequence reads: CASSPTGGYTDTQYF. The DNA for the CDR3 is TGTGCCAGCAGCCCTACGGGGGGCTACACAGATACGCAGTATTTT.

The CDR3 is CAISVSGGEVEQYF. CDR3 bases: TGTGCCATCAGTGTTTCTGGAGGGGAGGTCGAGCAGTACTTC. V and J are TRBV10-3 and TRBJ2-7, with D possibly matching TRBD2 (6 bases). The CDR3 sequence is 14 residues long. V was trimmed by 4 bases and J by 6 bases, leaving 16 bases between them. The germline gives CDR1 ENHRY, CDR2 SYGVKD.

The chain is built from TRBV2 and TRBJ2-7, with D uncertain. The V gene's germline CDR1 is SNHLY and CDR2 FYNNEI. V shed 5 bases and J shed 0 bases, with 11 bases lying between them. This CDR3 region has 14 residues. Written as DNA, the CDR3 is TGTGCCAGCAGTCAAAGAGGAATCTCCTACGAGCAGTACTTC. This codes for CASSQRGISYEQYF. Complete variable domain (other parts from reference TRBV2 and TRBJ2-7): EPEVTQTPSHQVTQMGQEVILRCVPISNHLYFYWYRQILGQKVEFLVSFYNNEISEKSEIFDDQFSVERPDGSNFTLKIRSTKLEDSAMYFCASSQRGISYEQYFGPGTRLTVT.

This clone was picked up one time. V usage is TRBV11-3 and J usage is TRBJ1-1; 11 bases are a match to TRBD1. The CDR3 runs 17 residues. V trimming: 3 bases; J trimming: 4 bases; junction bases outside the gene matches: 10. Looked up from germline, CDR1 is SGHNT and CDR2 is YENEEA. The CDR3: CASSFGTGGFGGTEAFF. CDR3 bases: TGTGCCAGCAGCTTTGGGACAGGGGGTTTCGGGGGCACTGAAGCTTTCTTT.

CDR3: CASSSNRGVYGYTF. The CDR3, as DNA: TGTGCCAGTAGTTCAAACAGGGGGGTCTATGGCTACACCTTC. J is TRBJ1-2 and V is TRBV19, with 8 bases identical to TRBD1. CDR3 length: 14 residues. Germline V gene data show CDR1 as LNHDA and CDR2 as SQIVND (reference sequence). Trimming took 5 bases from V and 4 from J; bases not matched to a gene: 6. Full variable domain (missing parts from reference TRBV19 and TRBJ1-2): DGGITQSPKYLFRKEGQNVTLSCEQNLNHDAMYWYRQDPGQGLRLIYYSQIVNDFQKGDIAEGYSVSREKKESFPLTVTSAQKNPTAFYLCASSSNRGVYGYTFGSGTRLTVV.

The chain joins TRBV9 to TRBJ2-7, with D perhaps matching TRBD2 (6 bases). CDR3 length: 15 amino acids. V was pared by 4 bases and J by 2 bases, with 16 bases between. Germline assignment: CDR1 SGDLS and CDR2 YYNGEE. For the CDR3, the DNA is TGTGCCAGCAGCCCTGTTGGAGGGTCCCCCTACGAGCAGTACTTC. Amino acids: CASSPVGGSPYEQYF.

The rearrangement joins TRBV23-1 to TRBJ1-6; D may be TRBD1 (6 bases). TRBV23-1 is an ORF for which the function is uncertain. The CDR3 loop spans 14 amino acids. The V gene lost 2 bases and the J gene lost 9 bases, with 11 bases spanning the gap. The CDR3 DNA sequence: TGCGCCAGCAGTCAAGGTCAGGGGCTTTCACCCCTCCACTTT. It yields the protein CASSQGQGLSPLHF.

This rearrangement joins TRBV29-1 to TRBJ2-7, with a weak D call TRBD2 (5 bases). Trimming removed 5 bases from V and 0 bases from J, with 11 bases in between. The CDR3 covers 13 residues. CDR1 and CDR2 (germline): SQVTM, ANQGSEA. This chain's CDR3 is CSVSPGNSYEQYF. CDR3 in DNA: TGCAGCGTTTCCCCGGGGAACTCCTACGAGCAGTACTTC.

This chain joins TRBV21-1 and TRBJ2-7; the table's D call, TRBD1, has no DNA check behind it. TRBV21-1 is noted as a pseudogene. The CDR3 extends over 15 amino acids. The CDR3 DNA reads as TGTGCCAGCAGCAAATCCACAGTCTTACCCTACGAGCAGTACTTC. Translating gives CASSKSTVLPYEQYF.

The CDR3 region is CSASGGQGYNEQFF. As DNA, the CDR3 is TGCAGTGCTAGTGGGGGCCAGGGATACAATGAGCAGTTCTTC. The J gene is TRBJ2-1, the V gene TRBV20-1; tentatively, D is TRBD1 (6 bases). Germline loops: CDR1 DFQATT, CDR2 SNEGSKA (reference sequence). V was trimmed by 3 bases and J by 4 bases, leaving 13 bases between them. CDR3 length: 14 residues.

The chain employs TRBV4-3 and TRBJ2-7; 11 bases are shared with TRBD2. CDR1 and CDR2 (germline): LGHNA, YSLEER. The CDR3 is 18 residues long. The J segment lost 0 bases and the V segment lost 0 bases, leaving 7 bases of the junction unmatched. The CDR3 region has the DNA TGCGCCAGCAGCCAAGAAAGTAGCGGGGGGGGCTACTCCTACGAGCAGTACTTC. Protein sequence: CASSQESSGGGYSYEQYF.

The chain employs TRBV4-3 and TRBJ1-1, with D possibly matching TRBD1 (6 bases). The CDR3 has 15 residues. Trimming took off 2 bases at V and 7 bases at J, with 17 bases between the two ends. Per germline, CDR1 LGHNA and CDR2 YSLEER. The CDR3 DNA reads TGCGCCAGCAGCCAATCCTCTTGGGGGCTAGGTGAAGCTTTCTTT. It codes for CASSQSSWGLGEAFF.

J is TRBJ1-2 and V is TRBV3-1 (or the pseudogene TRBV3-2); D is unresolved. Germline CDR1 and CDR2: LGHDT and YNNKEL (reference sequence). With 0 bases removed from V and 9 bases from J, the gap between germline ends came to 20 bases. The CDR3 has 16 amino acids. This CDR3 is CASSQEERSSVWSYTF. The CDR3 bases are TGTGCCAGCAGCCAAGAAGAGCGTTCGAGCGTCTGGAGCTACACCTTC.

The chain recombines TRBV5-4 with TRBJ2-5; no clear D. Germline V gene sequence: CDR1 SGHNT, CDR2 YYREEE (reference sequence). CDR3 length: 14 amino acids. Between the trimmed V and J ends, which lost 4 bases and 3 bases, there was a span of 13 bases. The CDR3, as DNA: TGTGCCAGCAGCCTCACCCCCACAGAAGAGACCCAGTACTTC. The encoded protein is CASSLTPTEETQYF.

This chain joins TRBV5-5 and TRBJ2-3, with TRBD2 identical over 11 bases. Germline V lookup: CDR1 SGHKS, CDR2 YYEKEE (reference sequence). Trimming at V came to 0 bases and at J to 7 bases, leaving 10 bases not matched to a gene. The CDR3 contains 17 residues. CDR3 region: CASSLVQLAGASNTQYF. Written as DNA, the CDR3 is TGTGCCAGCAGCTTGGTCCAACTAGCGGGGGCCTCGAATACGCAGTATTTT.

The chain has TRBV7-2 and TRBJ2-1, with TRBD2 identical over 9 bases. The CDR3 totals 14 residues. The trim removed 8 bases at V and 6 bases at J, leaving 8 bases unmatched. Germline loops: CDR1 SGHTA, CDR2 FQGNSA. CDR3 residues: CASRSGGQLNEQFF. CDR3 DNA: TGTGCCAGCCGTAGCGGGGGCCAGCTCAATGAGCAGTTCTTC. Variable domain in full (rest from reference TRBV7-2 and TRBJ2-1): GAGVSQSPSNKVTEKGKDVELRCDPISGHTALYWYRQSLGQGLEFLIYFQGNSAPDKSGLPSDRFSAERTGGSVSTLTIQRTQQEDSAVYLCASRSGGQLNEQFFGPGTRLTVL.

This clone was counted only a few times. This chain links TRBV7-3 with TRBJ1-1; 9 bases match TRBD1. Germline V gene data show CDR1 as SGHTA and CDR2 as FQGTGA. This CDR3 region has 13 residues. Trimming cost V 5 bases and J 5 bases; bases outside gene matches: 3. CDR3 region: CASSRTGETEAFF. CDR3 nucleotides: TGTGCCAGCAGCCGGACAGGGGAAACTGAAGCTTTCTTT.

This clone was detected only once. The CDR3 sequence: CASSARDRGLSSGNTIYF. DNA of the CDR3: TGTGCCAGCAGCGCCCGGGACAGGGGGCTTTCCTCTGGAAACACCATATATTTT. The V gene is TRBV7-2, the J gene TRBJ1-3; 12 bases align to TRBD1. From germline, CDR1 is SGHTA and CDR2 FQGNSA. The CDR3 spans 18 residues. V dropped 5 bases and J dropped 0; count of bases not matched to a gene: 8.

The sample holds one count of this clone. This chain joins TRBV9 and TRBJ2-7; no clear D. Between the trimmed V and J ends, which lost 0 bases and 1 base, there was a span of 8 bases. Germline V gives CDR1 SGDLS, CDR2 YYNGEE. The CDR3 loop spans 14 amino acids. This CDR3 reads CASSVEPQSYEQYF. In nucleotides, the CDR3 is TGTGCCAGCAGCGTAGAGCCCCAATCCTACGAGCAGTACTTC.

The V call is TRBV27, the J call TRBJ2-5; 9 bases map to TRBD1. There are 16 residues in the CDR3. Germline-derived CDR1 and CDR2 are MNHEY and SMNVEV (reference sequence). Trimming took 6 bases from V and 4 from J; bases not matched to a gene: 12. CDR3 coding DNA: TGTGCCAGCAGACGCACCGCAACAGGGGGCGGAGAGACCCAGTACTTC. Residues: CASRRTATGGGETQYF.

The V and J genes are TRBV28 and TRBJ1-1; 10 bases match TRBD1. The CDR3 extends over 13 amino acids. The V gene end was trimmed by 7 bases and the J gene end by 4 bases; junction bases not matched to a gene: 3. From germline, CDR1 is MDHEN and CDR2 SYDVKM. In DNA, the CDR3 is TGTGCCAGCACGGACAGGGGGATCACTGAAGCTTTCTTT. Translating it yields CASTDRGITEAFF.

V is TRBV7-2 and J is TRBJ2-7, with D maybe TRBD2 (5 bases). Germline CDR1 and CDR2: SGHTA and FQGNSA. Trimming took off 5 bases at V and 1 base at J, with 12 bases between the two ends. The CDR3 runs 14 residues. CDR3: CASSTDSGSYEQYF. CDR3 sequence (DNA): TGTGCCAGCAGCACCGATTCGGGATCCTACGAGCAGTACTTC.

The chain combines TRBV7-2 with TRBJ2-2, with 7 bases matching TRBD1. The V gene's germline CDR1 is SGHTA and CDR2 FQGNSA. The V gene end was trimmed by 2 bases and the J gene end by 3 bases; junction bases not matched to a gene: 0. The CDR3 consists of 14 residues. The CDR3, as DNA: TGTGCCAGCAGCTTAACAGGGGACACCGGGGAGCTGTTTTTT. This translates into CASSLTGDTGELFF.

The chain links TRBV5-6 to TRBJ1-2; TRBD1 aligns across 7 bases. Germline V gene data show CDR1 as SGHDT and CDR2 as YYEEEE. The CDR3 loop spans 13 amino acids. V gave up 3 bases and J gave up 8 bases; unmatched junction bases: 7. As DNA, the CDR3 is TGTGCCAGCAGCTCAACAGGGGAAGGGGGCTACACCTTC. Translated, it gives CASSSTGEGGYTF.

The chain couples TRBV6-1 to TRBJ1-2, with D unclear. This CDR3 region has 12 residues. V was pared by 2 bases and J by 4 bases, with 5 bases between. The V gene's germline CDR1 is MNHNS and CDR2 SASEGT. CDR3 in amino acids: CASSEPFYGYTF. The CDR3 DNA sequence: TGTGCCAGCAGTGAACCGTTCTATGGCTACACCTTC.

This sequence joins TRBV2 and TRBJ2-1; the match to TRBD1 covers 8 bases. Trimming took 7 bases from V and 9 from J; bases not matched to a gene: 5. This CDR3 region has 12 residues. Germline CDR1 and CDR2: SNHLY and FYNNEI. The CDR3 sequence is CASTAGGGEQFF. The CDR3 DNA reads TGTGCCAGCACGGCAGGGGGCGGTGAGCAGTTCTTC.

The rearrangement joins TRBV4-2 to TRBJ2-3; D possibly corresponds to TRBD1 (5 bases). V was pared by 0 bases and J by 4 bases, with 14 bases between. Germline V gene sequence: CDR1 LGHNA, CDR2 YNFKEQ. CDR3 length: 16 amino acids. CDR3: CASSQDGQGGSDTQYF. The CDR3 bases are TGTGCCAGCAGCCAAGATGGGCAGGGTGGGTCAGATACGCAGTATTTT.

This clone has just one count. V usage is TRBV7-8 and J usage is TRBJ2-7; D is unresolved. CDR1 SGHVS and CDR2 FQNEAQ come from the germline V gene. The V gene lost 2 bases and the J gene lost 4 bases, with 12 bases spanning the gap. CDR3 length equals 14 residues. CDR3 coding DNA: TGTGCCAGCAGCTTAAACGCCCTCGGGTACGAGCAGTACTTC. It specifies CASSLNALGYEQYF.

The chain joins TRBV13 to TRBJ2-7; 7 bases line up with TRBD1. CDR1 and CDR2 (germline): PRHDT, FYEKMQ (reference sequence). The CDR3 spans 16 residues. V shed 0 bases and J 7 bases; nucleotides not matched to a gene: 12. CDR3 nucleotide sequence: TGTGCCAGCAGCTTAGGCCCTCAGTGGGTCAGGGGGGAGCAGTACTTC. Translation: CASSLGPQWVRGEQYF. The full variable domain, with the rest looked up from reference TRBV13 and TRBJ2-7, is AAGVIQSPRHLIKEKRETATLKCYPIPRHDTVYWYQQGPGQDPQFLISFYEKMQSDKGSIPDRFSAQQFSDYHSELNMSSLELGDSALYFCASSLGPQWVRGEQYFGPGTRLTVT.